The 32 T cell receptor beta chains below were found in one sample sequenced in a study of T cell clonality in common variable immunodeficiency. The data were produced by immunoSEQ multiplex PCR, yet TCRdb's version contains in-frame clones alone and is incomplete. The sample yields about 66,000 clones, without any singletons. The specimen sequenced was peripheral blood mononuclear cells. The receptors were sampled from a person aged 18 to 70 in good health.

This clone was seen ten or more times. The read stops 3 residues short of the end of the CDR3; the missing end is completed from the germline J gene. This sequence joins TRBV6-2 or TRBV6-3 and TRBJ2-7; 10 bases align to TRBD1. CDR1 and CDR2 (germline): MNHEY, SVGEGT. The CDR3 length is 14 residues. The V and J ends lost 7 bases and 4 bases, in that order; junction bases with no gene match: 7. The CDR3 region is CASIPGTGAYEQYF. The part of the CDR3 DNA that was read is TGTGCCAGCATTCCGGGGACAGGGGCTTACGAG.

This clone was detected many times. Incomplete CDR3 DNA: TGTGCCAGCAGTAACTCAGGGGACCCGAGCTCCTACAATGAG. As protein: CASSNSGDPSSYNE. The complete CDR3 reads CASSNSGDPSSYNEQFF. The chain employs TRBV12-3 or TRBV12-4 and TRBJ2-1; the D gene is possibly TRBD1 (6 bases). Read coverage stops 3 residues before the CDR3 terminus; the germline J gene supplies the remainder. V dropped 5 bases and J dropped 0 bases, with 17 bases sitting between them. The CDR3 length is 17 residues.

This clone has at least ten counts. The observed sequence ends 3 residues before the CDR3 terminus, with the missing tail filled in from the germline J gene. The chain employs TRBV5-4 and TRBJ2-5; 7 positions match TRBD2. J lost 2 bases, V lost 1 base, and 5 bases had no gene match. Germline V gene data show CDR1 as SGHNT and CDR2 as YYREEE (reference sequence). The length of the CDR3 is 15 residues. The sequenced part of the CDR3 DNA is TGTGCCAGCAGCTTGATTTTAGCGGGTCAAGAGACC. This translates into CASSLILAGQET. The complete CDR3 protein is CASSLILAGQETQYF.

This clone occurred many times. The CDR3 end is not reached by the read, which stops 3 residues before it; the germline J gene fills it in. The chain is built from TRBV10-1 and TRBJ2-2; D is unclear. V lost 3 bases, J lost 3 bases, and 11 bases lay in between. The germline gives CDR1 WNHNN, CDR2 SYGVQD (reference sequence). The CDR3 sequence is 15 residues long. Incomplete CDR3 DNA: TGCGCCAGCAGTGACCAAGCGAGCGACACCGGGGAG. It is translated as CASSDQASDTGE. The entire CDR3 protein reads CASSDQASDTGELFF.

This clone showed up many times. The observed sequence ends 3 residues before the CDR3 terminus, with the missing tail filled in from the germline J gene. The gene calls are TRBV5-6 and TRBJ2-7; 8 positions agree with TRBD1. V gave up 4 bases and J gave up 3 bases; unmatched junction bases: 6. The CDR3 runs to 14 residues. Germline V lookup: CDR1 SGHDT, CDR2 YYEEEE. The CDR3 bases that were read are TGTGCCAGCAGCGGCGGACAGGGTAACTACGAG. Encoded protein: CASSGGQGNYE. From start to end, the CDR3 is CASSGGQGNYEQYF.

This clone was found many times. The read falls 3 residues short of the CDR3 end, and the missing part is taken from the germline J gene. V is TRBV10-1 and J is TRBJ2-6, with D possibly matching TRBD1 (5 bases). V lost 3 bases, J lost 0 bases, and 12 bases lay in between. The CDR3 is made up of 17 amino acids. Germline CDR1 WNHNN, CDR2 SYGVQD (reference sequence). CDR3 sequence reads: CASSEGVLNSGANVLTF. The part of the CDR3 DNA that was read is TGCGCCAGCAGTGAAGGGGTCCTGAACTCTGGGGCCAACGTC.

This clone was counted at least ten times. With the read ending 3 residues before the CDR3 end, the germline J gene is used to fill in that end. V usage is TRBV7-9 and J usage is TRBJ2-7; 10 bases line up with TRBD1. Germline loops: CDR1 SEHNR, CDR2 FQNEAQ (reference sequence). J gave up 2 bases and V 1 base, and 2 bases lay outside the gene matches. This CDR3 is built from 15 residues. The CDR3 protein is CASSLVGQGPYEQYF. The sequenced part of the CDR3 DNA is TGTGCCAGCAGCTTAGTGGGACAGGGGCCCTACGAG.

This clone was observed many times. The observed sequence ends 3 residues before the CDR3 terminus, with the missing tail filled in from the germline J gene. The V gene is TRBV5-1, the J gene TRBJ2-1; D is uncertain. The CDR3 extends over 17 amino acids. Germline V CDR1 and CDR2: SGHRS, YFSETQ. The V and J ends lost 0 bases and 4 bases respectively, with 17 bases between them. The CDR3 DNA, read in part, is TGCGCCAGCAGCTTGGGGAGTGGGCAGATCGTTTACAATGAG. It encodes CASSLGSGQIVYNE. The whole CDR3 protein reads CASSLGSGQIVYNEQFF.

This clone was detected many times. The read comes to an end 3 residues before the CDR3 does, leaving the germline J gene to fill in the end. The chain is built from TRBV5-1 and TRBJ1-4; D call uncertain. Germline-derived CDR1 and CDR2 are SGHRS and YFSETQ. V was clipped by 4 bases and J by 2 bases, with 6 bases between them. This CDR3 has 13 residues. CDR3 sequence reads: CASSVQTNEKLFF. Partial CDR3 DNA: TGCGCCAGCAGCGTACAGACTAATGAAAAA. Together with reference TRBV5-1 and TRBJ1-4, the CDR3 gives the full variable domain: KAGVTQTPRYLIKTRGQQVTLSCSPISGHRSVSWYQQTPGQGLQFLFEYFSETQRNKGNFPGRFSGRQFSNSRSEMNVSTLELGDSALYLCASSVQTNEKLFFGSGTQLSVL.

This clone was counted ten times or more. The CDR3 end is not reached by the read, which stops 3 residues before it; the germline J gene fills it in. The chain employs TRBV7-9 and TRBJ1-5; D gene unclear. Germline CDR1 reads SEHNR; CDR2 reads FQNEAQ (reference sequence). The CDR3 extends over 12 amino acids. Deletions cut 3 bases from V and 7 bases from J, with 7 bases between. This chain's CDR3 is CASSLGLQPQHF. The DNA read from the CDR3 is TGTGCCAGCAGCTTGGGCCTCCAGCCC.

This clone was seen at least ten times. Read sequence stops 3 residues before the CDR3 end, and the germline J gene provides the missing end. The V gene is TRBV2, the J gene TRBJ2-7, with a possible D match to TRBD2 (5 bases). V was cut by 2 bases and J by 0 bases, with 8 bases left in between. The CDR3 totals 14 residues. Germline loops: CDR1 SNHLY, CDR2 FYNNEI. The CDR3 here is CASSESGLSYEQYF. CDR3 DNA (partial): TGTGCCAGCAGTGAATCAGGACTCTCCTACGAG. Filled out from reference TRBV2 and TRBJ2-7, the complete variable domain reads EPEVTQTPSHQVTQMGQEVILRCVPISNHLYFYWYRQILGQKVEFLVSFYNNEISEKSEIFDDQFSVERPDGSNFTLKIRSTKLEDSAMYFCASSESGLSYEQYFGPGTRLTVT.

This clone showed up many times. The CDR3 end falls 3 residues outside the read, so it is completed with the germline J gene. The same CDR3 is also encoded by other DNA sequences in this sample. The V gene is TRBV4-1, the J gene TRBJ2-7; D is perhaps TRBD1 or TRBD2 (7 bases each). Per germline, CDR1 MGHRA and CDR2 YSYEKL. This CDR3 has 13 amino acids. Trimming took 4 bases from V and 5 from J, leaving 12 bases between them. CDR3 DNA (partial): TGCGCCAGCAGCCGGGGAGGGGGCGACGAG. As protein: CASSRGGGDE. The whole CDR3 sequence is CASSRGGGDEQYF.

This clone showed up many times. The read comes to an end 3 residues before the CDR3 does, leaving the germline J gene to fill in the end. This rearrangement joins TRBV5-1 to TRBJ2-5; 7 bases agree with TRBD2. This CDR3 comprises 15 residues. The germline V gene has CDR1 SGHRS and CDR2 YFSETQ. Trimming cost V 4 bases and J 4 bases; bases outside gene matches: 10. CDR3: CASSEWGSGGETQYF. The CDR3 bases that were read are TGCGCCAGCAGCGAATGGGGCTCGGGGGGAGAGACC.

There are a few counts of this clone. Read coverage stops 3 residues before the CDR3 terminus; the germline J gene supplies the remainder. V and J are TRBV7-8 and TRBJ1-1; 7 nucleotides match TRBD1. CDR1 SGHVS and CDR2 FQNEAQ come from the germline V gene. The length of the CDR3 is 14 residues. Unmatched junction bases numbered 3, after V lost 2 bases and J lost 3 bases. The CDR3 loop reads CASSLRQGDTEAFF. Partial CDR3 DNA: TGTGCCAGCAGCTTAAGGCAGGGGGACACTGAA.

This clone occurred many times. The missing CDR3 end, 3 residues past where the read stops, is filled in from the germline J gene. The chain employs TRBV11-2 and TRBJ2-7, with 7 positions matching TRBD1. V gave up 1 base and J gave up 5 bases; unmatched junction bases: 2. The CDR3 sequence is 13 residues long. The germline V gene encodes CDR1 SGHAT and CDR2 FQNNGV. The CDR3 DNA, read in part, is TGTGCCAGCAGCTTAGCGGGACAGAACGAG. The encoded protein is CASSLAGQNE. The entire CDR3 sequence reads CASSLAGQNEQYF.

This clone was detected only a few times. The covered CDR3 bases are TGTGCCAGCAGCTTTCAGGGGAACACTGAA. As protein: CASSFQGNTE. Given in full, the CDR3 is CASSFQGNTEAFF. The genes are TRBV7-9 and TRBJ1-1, with D possibly being TRBD1 (5 bases). The missing CDR3 end, 3 residues past where the read stops, is filled in from the germline J gene. Germline V gene sequence: CDR1 SEHNR, CDR2 FQNEAQ (reference sequence). V was clipped by 3 bases and J by 1 base, with 6 bases between them. CDR3 length equals 13 residues.

This clone occurred many times. The DNA ends 3 residues before the CDR3 does, and the rest of the CDR3 is filled in from the germline J gene. The chain links TRBV30 to TRBJ1-5; D is possibly TRBD1 (6 bases). The CDR3 is 14 amino acids. Trimming removed 4 bases at V and 1 base at J, with 11 bases between. Germline V CDR1 and CDR2: GTSNPN, SVGIG (reference sequence). CDR3 protein: CAWKGGTSNQPQHF. Incomplete CDR3 DNA: TGTGCCTGGAAGGGAGGGACAAGCAATCAGCCC.

Ten or more counts support this clone. The read stops 3 residues short of the end of the CDR3; the missing end is completed from the germline J gene. The chain recombines TRBV9 with TRBJ2-7, with D maybe TRBD1 (6 bases). The CDR3 is 15 residues long. Trimming stripped 3 bases from V and 3 bases from J, with 16 bases between. Germline V lookup: CDR1 SGDLS, CDR2 YYNGEE. The CDR3 loop is CASSEGESDLYEQYF. The sequenced part of the CDR3 DNA is TGTGCCAGCAGCGAGGGGGAGTCCGACCTCTACGAG.

At least ten counts were recorded for this clone. Read data end 3 residues before the CDR3 end; the end is taken from the germline J gene. The rearrangement links TRBV28 to TRBJ1-6, with 8 bases aligning to TRBD1. The CDR3 contains 15 residues. CDR1 and CDR2 from the germline V gene are MDHEN and SYDVKM. V lost 1 base and J lost 5; bases outside the gene matches: 1. The covered CDR3 bases are TGTGCCAGCAGTTTATCAGGGGGCAATAATTCACCC. Translated: CASSLSGGNNSP. The complete CDR3 protein is CASSLSGGNNSPLHF.

This clone appeared many times. The sequence runs out 3 residues before the end of the CDR3; the remainder is reconstructed from the germline J gene. The chain combines TRBV30 with TRBJ2-2, with D perhaps matching TRBD1 (5 bases). Trimming pared 4 bases from V and 2 bases from J, leaving 20 bases between. This CDR3 region has 17 residues. The germline V gene has CDR1 GTSNPN and CDR2 SVGIG (reference sequence). The CDR3 bases that were read are TGTGCCTGGAACTTTAGAACTGGCGGACAAAACACCGGGGAG. The encoded protein is CAWNFRTGGQNTGE. The complete CDR3 protein is CAWNFRTGGQNTGELFF. Supplemented by reference TRBV30 and TRBJ2-2, the full variable domain reads SQTIHQWPATLVQPVGSPLSLECTVEGTSNPNLYWYRQAAGRGLQLLFYSVGIGQISSEVPQNLSASRPQDRQFILSSKKLLLSDSGFYLCAWNFRTGGQNTGELFFGEGSRLTVL.

This clone appeared many times. The read terminates 3 residues before the CDR3 end, so the remaining end is supplied by the germline J gene. The chain recombines TRBV28 with TRBJ2-7, with a tentative D call TRBD1 (5 bases). The germline V gene encodes CDR1 MDHEN and CDR2 SYDVKM. V was clipped by 3 bases and J by 0 bases, with 24 bases between them. The CDR3 loop spans 19 amino acids. Incomplete CDR3 DNA: TGTGCCAGCAGTTTGAGCCCCCCGTTCGACAGTCGTCTCTCCTACGAG. Encoded protein: CASSLSPPFDSRLSYE. From start to end, the CDR3 is CASSLSPPFDSRLSYEQYF.

This clone was detected ten times or more. The read halts 3 residues ahead of the CDR3 end, with the missing end drawn from the germline J gene. V usage is TRBV20-1 and J usage is TRBJ2-1, with D possibly matching TRBD2 (6 bases). This CDR3 is built from 14 residues. Trimming took off 2 bases at V and 6 bases at J, with 14 bases between the two ends. Germline CDR1 is DFQATT and CDR2 is SNEGSKA (reference sequence). The CDR3 protein is CSARKWLATNEQFF. CDR3 DNA, as far as it was read: TGCAGTGCTAGAAAGTGGCTAGCGACCAATGAG.

This clone was found many times. Sequencing ends 3 residues short of the CDR3 end; the germline J gene provides the rest. The genes are TRBV19 and TRBJ1-5, with 8 bases matching TRBD1. V was pared by 4 bases and J by 4 bases, with 12 bases of the junction left unmatched. Germline V gives CDR1 LNHDA, CDR2 SQIVND (reference sequence). The CDR3 extends over 17 amino acids. The CDR3 sequence: CASSTTGVTVTNQPQHF. The CDR3 bases that were read are TGTGCCAGTAGTACGACAGGGGTGACAGTAACTAATCAGCCC.

This clone was observed many times. The read gets to within 3 residues of the CDR3 end, and the germline J gene fills in the rest. The chain employs TRBV20-1 and TRBJ2-7, with D uncertain. Germline lookup yields CDR1 DFQATT and CDR2 SNEGSKA (reference sequence). Trimming stripped 0 bases from V and 0 bases from J, with 15 bases between. The CDR3 extends over 16 amino acids. The DNA read from the CDR3 is TGCAGTGCTAGAGATTTCCCTCCGGCTAGCTCCTACGAG. This sequence encodes CSARDFPPASSYE. The CDR3 in full is CSARDFPPASSYEQYF.

This clone was recorded many times. The CDR3 is cut off 3 residues early in the read; its end comes from the germline J gene. This chain links TRBV7-2 with TRBJ2-3; D unclear. Germline assignment: CDR1 SGHTA and CDR2 FQGNSA. This CDR3 has 12 residues. Trimming removed 4 bases at V and 5 bases at J, with 7 bases between. CDR3 sequence reads: CASSSGVDTQYF. CDR3 DNA, as far as it was read: TGTGCCAGCAGCTCAGGCGTAGATACG.

This clone was detected ten times or more. The read stops 3 residues short of the end of the CDR3; the missing end is completed from the germline J gene. This rearrangement joins TRBV19 to TRBJ2-5; 7 nucleotides match TRBD1. The germline gives CDR1 LNHDA, CDR2 SQIVND (reference sequence). V gave up 6 bases and J gave up 4 bases; unmatched junction bases: 14. The length of the CDR3 is 16 residues. CDR3 DNA, as far as it was read: TGTGCCAGTAGAGGTAGAAGGGGGCATGGATCAGAGACC. This sequence encodes CASRGRRGHGSET. The complete CDR3 reads CASRGRRGHGSETQYF.

In its sample, this clone was seen many times. The read finishes 3 residues shy of the CDR3 end, and the germline J gene is used to complete it. This chain uses TRBV5-1 with TRBJ1-6, with D unresolved. CDR3 length equals 13 residues. With 6 bases removed from V and 7 bases from J, the gap between germline ends came to 11 bases. Germline lookup yields CDR1 SGHRS and CDR2 YFSETQ. The CDR3 bases that were read are TGCGCCAGCAAGAGAACAGAAAATTCACCC. Its translation is CASKRTENSP. The complete CDR3 protein is CASKRTENSPLHF.

This clone was observed many times. The CDR3 end falls 3 residues outside the read, so it is completed with the germline J gene. This chain connects TRBV19 to TRBJ1-1; maybe TRBD1 (6 bases). This CDR3 is built from 13 residues. V was shortened by 6 bases and J by 5 bases, with 13 bases between the two germline ends. The germline V gene has CDR1 LNHDA and CDR2 SQIVND (reference sequence). The CDR3 loop reads CASRQGRRTEAFF. Partial CDR3 DNA: TGTGCCAGTAGGCAGGGGAGGAGGACTGAA.

This clone has ten or more counts. The CDR3 loop is CASSALAGVPDTQYF. CDR3 DNA (partial): TGTGCCAGCAGCGCACTAGCGGGAGTTCCAGATACG. The chain couples TRBV9 to TRBJ2-3; 11 bases agree with TRBD2. The CDR3 goes on 3 residues after the read ends, and that part is filled in from the germline J gene. With V trimmed by 3 bases and J by 4 bases, 4 bases remained unmatched. CDR3 length: 15 amino acids. The germline CDR1 and CDR2 sequences are SGDLS and YYNGEE.

For this clone: The observed sequence ends 3 residues before the CDR3 terminus, with the missing tail filled in from the germline J gene. This chain connects TRBV18 to TRBJ2-6; D remains unclear. Germline lookup yields CDR1 KGHSH and CDR2 LQKENI. Trimming pared 1 base from V and 2 bases from J, leaving 9 bases between. CDR3 length: 16 amino acids. CDR3 DNA, as far as it was read: TGTGCCAGCTCACCACTTCCCCAGACTGGGGCCAACGTC. Translated: CASSPLPQTGANV. The full-length CDR3 reads as CASSPLPQTGANVLTF.

This clone has ten or more counts. With the read ending 3 residues before the CDR3 end, the germline J gene is used to fill in that end. The gene calls are TRBV19 and TRBJ1-6; 10 bases match TRBD1. The junction had 7 bases not matched to a gene; V was cut back by 5 bases and J by 9 bases. Germline assignment: CDR1 LNHDA and CDR2 SQIVND (reference sequence). The CDR3 covers 15 residues. CDR3 bases read: TGTGCCAGTAGTTTCGGACAGGGGGTAGGTTCACCC. It codes for CASSFGQGVGSP. The entire CDR3 protein is CASSFGQGVGSPLHF.

This clone was picked up many times. Read sequence stops 3 residues before the CDR3 end, and the germline J gene provides the missing end. This chain connects TRBV19 to TRBJ2-6; 10 bases match TRBD1. Trimming at V came to 5 bases and at J to 0 bases, leaving 7 bases not matched to a gene. Germline V gene sequence: CDR1 LNHDA, CDR2 SQIVND (reference sequence). The CDR3 sequence is 18 residues long. This CDR3 reads CASSVWDRGNSGANVLTF. CDR3 DNA (partial): TGTGCCAGTAGTGTCTGGGACAGGGGCAACTCTGGGGCCAACGTC.